This entry features one TCR beta chain sequence. Profiled with immunoSEQ multiplex PCR; TCRdb holds only in-frame clones, not every one. The sample records some 180,000 clones, 86% being singletons. These data come from a study of blood T cell repertoires in COVID-19. Overall study: Cohort 3 donors were reported recovered after two negative PCRs, clearance, or symptom resolution. Some COVID-19 samples were acute and others convalescent; all came from the United States, Italy and Spain. Nucleic acid was either cDNA or gDNA, and it came from T cells, B-cell-depleted T cells, or PBMCs.

This CDR3 has 13 residues. CDR1 and CDR2 (germline): SQVTM, ANQGSEA. V was clipped by 5 bases and J by 5 bases; unmatched bases: 6. Participants had their cohort set by participant-reported clinical history. The sequenced sample consisted of PBMCs or T cells enriched from blood (not recorded which). The TCR comes from a woman aged 40-49 years in a cohort exposed to, infected with or recovered from COVID-19 (not recorded which). V gene TRBV29-1 combines with J gene TRBJ1-5, with 7 bases identical to TRBD1. Here the CDR3 reads CSVSTGNHQPQHF. CDR3 DNA sequence: TGCAGCGTTTCGACAGGGAACCATCAGCCCCAGCATTTT.